This is a list of T cell receptor beta chains from one sample in a study of blood T cell repertoires in COVID-19. Here immunoSEQ multiplex PCR was the method, and the copy in TCRdb shows in-frame clones only, minus some. The sample yields 70,000 or so clones, 90% seen once. The sequenced sample consisted of peripheral blood. Every receptor here comes from a woman aged 18-30 years with acute or convalescent COVID-19. The CDR3 runs from the conserved cysteine through the conserved F or W. A D gene is named only where the DNA matches it firmly. The size field is filled for only some rows; it gives once, few, many or a size class.

d_call j_call cdr3_length clone_size v_call cdr3_aa cdr3_nt
TRBD1 TRBJ2-7 14 NA TRBV6-6 CASSKRDRSYEQYF TGTGCCAGCAGCAAAAGGGACAGGAGTTACGAGCAGTACTTC
TRBD1 TRBJ1-1 13 NA TRBV28 CAGRRGPDTEAFF TGTGCCGGACGCAGGGGGCCTGACACTGAAGCTTTCTTT
TRBD1 TRBJ2-7 14 NA TRBV5-5 CASSLAGGPYEQYF TGTGCCAGCAGCTTGGCAGGGGGCCCCTACGAGCAGTACTTC
NA TRBJ1-2 14 NA TRBV18 CASSPPGRHYGYTF TGTGCCAGCTCACCGCCCGGGAGACACTATGGCTACACCTTC
TRBD2 TRBJ2-3 18 NA TRBV19 CASSPAGGRGISTDTQYF TGTGCCAGTAGCCCGGCTGGCGGGAGGGGGATTAGCACAGATACGCAGTATTTT
NA TRBJ1-6 15 NA TRBV2 CASSAAGSWNSPLHF TGTGCCAGCAGTGCGGCAGGGTCGTGGAATTCACCCCTCCACTTT
NA TRBJ2-7 13 NA TRBV7-2 CASSHSTGHEQYF TGTGCCAGCAGCCACTCGACAGGTCACGAGCAGTACTTC
NA TRBJ1-2 14 NA TRBV5-1 CASSLAGRGYGYTF TGCGCCAGCAGCTTGGCCGGGAGGGGCTATGGCTACACCTTC
NA TRBJ2-7 13 NA TRBV15 CATSRDRGYEQYF TGTGCCACCAGCAGAGACAGGGGTTACGAGCAGTACTTC
NA TRBJ2-1 16 NA TRBV7-2 CASSPWGGSSYNEQFF TGTGCCAGCAGCCCTTGGGGCGGTTCCTCCTACAATGAGCAGTTCTTC
TRBD1 TRBJ1-2 16 NA TRBV4-3 CASSPSGTGGMNGYTF TGCGCCAGCAGCCCCTCTGGGACAGGGGGCATGAATGGCTACACCTTC
TRBD1 TRBJ1-5 16 NA TRBV5-1 CASSPGDRGSNQPQHF TGCGCCAGCAGCCCTGGGGACAGGGGAAGCAATCAGCCCCAGCATTTT
TRBD1 TRBJ1-4 16 NA TRBV7-9 CASSIRTGGTNEKLFF TGTGCCAGCAGCATCCGAACAGGGGGCACTAATGAAAAACTGTTTTTT
NA TRBJ1-3 13 NA TRBV29-1 CSVEDDGTPSVYF TGCAGCGTTGAAGATGATGGCACCCCCTCCGTATATTTT
NA TRBJ1-2 17 NA TRBV7-8 CASSVHQTATVGYGYTF TGTGCCAGCAGCGTTCACCAGACAGCAACAGTGGGCTATGGCTACACCTTC
NA TRBJ2-7 16 NA TRBV7-2 CASSRELTSGAYEQYF TGTGCCAGCAGCAGGGAACTGACTAGTGGCGCCTACGAGCAGTACTTC
TRBD1 TRBJ1-1 15 NA TRBV6-2/TRBV6-3 CASSSPGTGRTEAFF TGTGCCAGCAGTTCTCCCGGGACAGGGAGAACTGAAGCTTTCTTT
TRBD2 TRBJ2-3 17 NA TRBV6-2/TRBV6-3 CASSYSYKREIPDTQYF TGTGCCAGCAGTTACTCATACAAGCGGGAGATCCCAGATACGCAGTATTTT
NA TRBJ2-3 14 NA TRBV30 CAWRAGVSTDTQYF TGTGCCTGGAGAGCAGGGGTGAGCACAGATACGCAGTATTTT
NA TRBJ1-2 17 few TRBV11-2 CASSASPGGRGPYGYTF TGTGCCAGCAGCGCCTCACCGGGAGGACGGGGCCCCTATGGCTACACCTTC
TRBD2 TRBJ2-5 14 NA TRBV19 CASSTLAGGGTQYF TGTGCCAGTAGTACCCTAGCGGGAGGAGGGACCCAGTACTTC
NA TRBJ2-1 16 once TRBV4-3 CASSQDRLVPFREQFF TGCGCCAGCAGCCAAGATAGGCTAGTCCCTTTCCGCGAGCAGTTCTTC
NA TRBJ2-5 15 NA TRBV3-1/TRBV3-2 CASSRSSTGWETQYF TGTGCCAGCAGCCGATCCTCCACGGGGTGGGAGACCCAGTACTTC
TRBD2 TRBJ2-7 13 NA TRBV6-6 CASRAGVADEQYF TGTGCCAGCAGAGCGGGAGTCGCCGACGAGCAGTACTTC
TRBD2 TRBJ2-3 14 NA TRBV11-2 CASRLAGVSDTQYF TGTGCCAGCAGGCTAGCGGGAGTTTCAGATACGCAGTATTTT
TRBD2 TRBJ2-1 15 NA TRBV18 CASSPETSGDNEQFF TGTGCCAGCTCACCAGAGACTAGCGGGGACAATGAGCAGTTCTTC
NA TRBJ1-4 17 NA TRBV28 CASSSPREAATNEKLFF TGTGCCAGCAGTTCCCCGAGGGAAGCTGCAACTAATGAAAAACTGTTTTTT
TRBD2 TRBJ2-3 14 few TRBV20-1 CSASIPGGRHTQYF TGCAGTGCTAGTATTCCGGGGGGGAGGCATACGCAGTATTTT
TRBD2 TRBJ2-2 15 NA TRBV27 CASSLAGLAVGELFF TGTGCCAGCAGTTTAGCAGGACTAGCTGTTGGGGAGCTGTTTTTT
NA TRBJ1-1 13 NA TRBV6-5 CASSYAENTEAFF TGTGCCAGCAGTTACGCGGAAAACACTGAAGCTTTCTTT
NA TRBJ2-2 15 NA TRBV28 CASRRLPLNTGELFF TGTGCCAGCCGAAGACTGCCGCTTAACACCGGGGAGCTGTTTTTT
TRBD1 TRBJ2-2 15 NA TRBV6-6 CASRPRTGVYGELFF TGTGCCAGCAGGCCGAGAACAGGGGTTTACGGGGAGCTGTTTTTT
TRBD2 TRBJ2-7 14 NA TRBV6-1 CASSLAGGIDQQYF TGTGCCAGCAGTCTCGCGGGAGGGATAGACCAGCAGTACTTC
TRBD1 TRBJ1-6 16 NA TRBV6-1 CASSDLGQGGNSPLHF TGTGCCAGCAGTGATCTGGGACAGGGTGGTAATTCACCCCTCCACTTT
TRBD2 TRBJ2-3 15 NA TRBV2 CASSEIAGGGDTQYF TGTGCCAGCAGTGAAATCGCGGGGGGCGGAGATACGCAGTATTTT
NA TRBJ1-2 14 NA TRBV11-2 CASSLDRGAYGYTF TGTGCCAGCAGCTTAGATCGGGGGGCCTATGGCTACACCTTC
TRBD1 TRBJ2-7 14 NA TRBV12-5 CASGSGMGQTVPNF TGTGCTAGTGGTTCGGGGATGGGACAGACCGTACCTAACTTC
TRBD1 TRBJ2-1 13 NA TRBV12-3/TRBV12-4 CASRGQGGNEQFF TGTGCCAGCAGAGGACAGGGTGGCAATGAGCAGTTCTTC
TRBD1 TRBJ2-3 16 NA TRBV30 CAWSPGTAISTDTQYF TGTGCCTGGAGTCCCGGGACAGCTATTAGTACAGATACGCAGTATTTT